One T cell receptor (beta chain) is described in this entry. These data belong to a study of response to subunit inactivated influenza vaccine. One entry per CDR3 protein results from TCRdb running MiXCR on the RT-PCR reads. Among fewer than 650,000 distinct CDR3 sequences listed, over 10% were seen once. The V gene's germline CDR1 is SGHRS and CDR2 YFSETQ. J was trimmed by 4 bases and V by 6 bases; bases with no gene match: 8. There are 15 residues in the CDR3. The sequenced sample was PBMCs from blood, obtained roughly 45 days after vaccination. V gene TRBV5-1 combines with J gene TRBJ1-3; 9 bases map to TRBD1. The sequence was obtained from a man aged 45-60 years who received an inactivated influenza vaccine. CDR3 loop: CASTGQGGSGNTIYF. Here the CDR3 DNA reads TGCGCCAGCACGGGACAGGGAGGCTCCGGAAACACCATATATTTT. Full variable domain (remainder filled in from reference TRBV5-1 and TRBJ1-3): KAGVTQTPRYLIKTRGQQVTLSCSPISGHRSVSWYQQTPGQGLQFLFEYFSETQRNKGNFPGRFSGRQFSNSRSEMNVSTLELGDSALYLCASTGQGGSGNTIYFGEGSWLTVV.